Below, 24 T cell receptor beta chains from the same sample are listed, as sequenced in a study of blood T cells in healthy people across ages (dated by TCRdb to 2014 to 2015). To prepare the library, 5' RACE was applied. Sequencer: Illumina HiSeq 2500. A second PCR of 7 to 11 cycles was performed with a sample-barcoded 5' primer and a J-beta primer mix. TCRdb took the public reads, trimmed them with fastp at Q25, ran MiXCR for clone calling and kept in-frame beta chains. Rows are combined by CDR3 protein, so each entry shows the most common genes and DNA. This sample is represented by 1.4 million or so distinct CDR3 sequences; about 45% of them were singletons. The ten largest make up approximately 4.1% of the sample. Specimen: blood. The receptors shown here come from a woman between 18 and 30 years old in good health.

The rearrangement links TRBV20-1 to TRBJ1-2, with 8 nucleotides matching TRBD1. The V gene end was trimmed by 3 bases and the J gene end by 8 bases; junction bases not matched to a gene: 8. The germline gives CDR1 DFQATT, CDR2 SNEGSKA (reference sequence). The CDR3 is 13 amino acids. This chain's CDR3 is CSASLGDRRGYTF. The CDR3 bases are TGCAGTGCTAGTCTAGGGGACAGGAGGGGCTACACCTTC.

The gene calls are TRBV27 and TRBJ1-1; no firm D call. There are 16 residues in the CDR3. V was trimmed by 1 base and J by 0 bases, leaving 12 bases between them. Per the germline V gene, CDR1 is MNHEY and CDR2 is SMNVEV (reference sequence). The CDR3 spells CASSLYDWTMNTEAFF. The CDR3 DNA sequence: TGTGCCAGCAGTTTATACGATTGGACGATGAACACTGAAGCTTTCTTT.

The CDR3 sequence: CSAREGAAGDTQYF. Here the CDR3 DNA reads TGCAGTGCTAGGGAGGGCGCAGCGGGAGATACGCAGTATTTT. V gene TRBV20-1 combines with J gene TRBJ2-3; tentatively, D is TRBD2 (6 bases). This CDR3 region has 14 residues. Germline-derived CDR1 and CDR2 are DFQATT and SNEGSKA (reference sequence). V lost 3 bases to trimming and J lost 5 bases, with 15 bases between them.

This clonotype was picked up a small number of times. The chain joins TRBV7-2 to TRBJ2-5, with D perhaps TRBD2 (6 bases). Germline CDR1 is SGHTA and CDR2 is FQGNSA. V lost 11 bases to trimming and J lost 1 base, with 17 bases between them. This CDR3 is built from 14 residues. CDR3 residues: CAYPGAGAQETQYF. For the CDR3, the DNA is TGTGCCTATCCGGGAGCGGGCGCCCAAGAGACCCAGTACTTC.

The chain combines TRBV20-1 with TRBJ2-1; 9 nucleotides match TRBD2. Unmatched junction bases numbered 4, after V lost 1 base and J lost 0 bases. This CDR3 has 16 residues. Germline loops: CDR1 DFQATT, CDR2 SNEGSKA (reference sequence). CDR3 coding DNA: TGCAGTGCTAGAGGGGCGCGGGAGGGCTCCTACAATGAGCAGTTCTTC. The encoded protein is CSARGAREGSYNEQFF.

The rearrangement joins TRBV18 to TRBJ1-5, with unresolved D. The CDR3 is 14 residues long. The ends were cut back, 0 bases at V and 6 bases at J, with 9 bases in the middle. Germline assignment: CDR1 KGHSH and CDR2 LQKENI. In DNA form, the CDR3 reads TGTGCCAGCTCACCACCAAGGGTTGGTCAGCCCCAGCATTTT. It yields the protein CASSPPRVGQPQHF.

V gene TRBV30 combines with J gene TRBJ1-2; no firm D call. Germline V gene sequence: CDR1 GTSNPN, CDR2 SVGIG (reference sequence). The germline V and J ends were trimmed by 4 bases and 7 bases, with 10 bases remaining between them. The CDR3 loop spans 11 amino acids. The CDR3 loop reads CAWTNLCGYTF. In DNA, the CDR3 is TGTGCCTGGACCAATCTCTGTGGCTACACCTTC. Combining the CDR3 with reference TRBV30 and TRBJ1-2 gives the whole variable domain SQTIHQWPATLVQPVGSPLSLECTVEGTSNPNLYWYRQAAGRGLQLLFYSVGIGQISSEVPQNLSASRPQDRQFILSSKKLLLSDSGFYLCAWTNLCGYTFGSGTRLTVV.

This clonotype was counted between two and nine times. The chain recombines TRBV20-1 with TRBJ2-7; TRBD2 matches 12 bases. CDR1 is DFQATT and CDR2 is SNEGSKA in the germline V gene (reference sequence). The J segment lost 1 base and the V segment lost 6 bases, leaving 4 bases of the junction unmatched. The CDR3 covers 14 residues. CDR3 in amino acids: CSAQTSGGSYEQYF. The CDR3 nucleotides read TGCAGTGCCCAGACTAGCGGGGGATCCTACGAGCAGTACTTC.

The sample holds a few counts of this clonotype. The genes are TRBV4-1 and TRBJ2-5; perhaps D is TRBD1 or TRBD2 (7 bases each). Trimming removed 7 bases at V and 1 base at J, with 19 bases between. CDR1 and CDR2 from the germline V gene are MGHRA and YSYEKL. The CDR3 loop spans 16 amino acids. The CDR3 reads CASTEGASGLQETQYF. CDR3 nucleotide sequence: TGCGCCAGCACAGAGGGGGCTAGCGGACTCCAAGAGACCCAGTACTTC.

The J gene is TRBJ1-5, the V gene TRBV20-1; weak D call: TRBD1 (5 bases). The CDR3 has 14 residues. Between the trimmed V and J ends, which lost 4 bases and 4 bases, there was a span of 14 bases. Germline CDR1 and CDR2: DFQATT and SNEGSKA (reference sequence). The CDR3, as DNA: TGCAGTGCTATCGAGGGGTCGATAAATCAGCCCCAGCATTTT. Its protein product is CSAIEGSINQPQHF.

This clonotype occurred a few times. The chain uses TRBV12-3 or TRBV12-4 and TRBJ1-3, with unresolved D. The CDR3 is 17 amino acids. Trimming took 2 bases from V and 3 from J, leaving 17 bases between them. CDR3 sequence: CASSLTTHTQSGNTIYF. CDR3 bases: TGTGCCAGCAGTTTAACGACCCATACCCAGAGTGGAAACACCATATATTTT.

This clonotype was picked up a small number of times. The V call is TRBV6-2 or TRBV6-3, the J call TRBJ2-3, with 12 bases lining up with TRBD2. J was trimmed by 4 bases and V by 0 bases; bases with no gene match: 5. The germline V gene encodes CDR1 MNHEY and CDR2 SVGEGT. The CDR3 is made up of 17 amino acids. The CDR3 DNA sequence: TGTGCCAGCAGTTACTCACCTAGCGGGGGGGCCGCAGATACGCAGTATTTT. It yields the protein CASSYSPSGGAADTQYF.

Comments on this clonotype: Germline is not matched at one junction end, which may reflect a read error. CDR3 bases: TGTGCCAGCAGCCCAGCGGGGGATATGCAGTATTTT. Its protein is CASSPAGDMQYF. V is TRBV7-9 and J is TRBJ2-3, with TRBD2 matching 8 bases. In germline, CDR1 is SEHNR, CDR2 FQNEAQ (reference sequence). The CDR3 loop spans 12 amino acids.

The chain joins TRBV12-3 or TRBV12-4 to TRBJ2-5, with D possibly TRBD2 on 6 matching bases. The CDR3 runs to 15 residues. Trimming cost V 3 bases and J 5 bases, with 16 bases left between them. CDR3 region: CASSLKLPGGETQYF. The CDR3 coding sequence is TGTGCCAGCAGTTTGAAGCTCCCCGGAGGGGAGACCCAGTACTTC.

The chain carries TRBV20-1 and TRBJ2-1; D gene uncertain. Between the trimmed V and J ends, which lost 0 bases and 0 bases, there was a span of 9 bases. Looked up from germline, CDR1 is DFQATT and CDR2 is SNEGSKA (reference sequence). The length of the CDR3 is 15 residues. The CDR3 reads CSARDERRSYNEQFF. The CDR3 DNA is TGCAGTGCTAGAGATGAGAGACGCTCCTACAATGAGCAGTTCTTC.

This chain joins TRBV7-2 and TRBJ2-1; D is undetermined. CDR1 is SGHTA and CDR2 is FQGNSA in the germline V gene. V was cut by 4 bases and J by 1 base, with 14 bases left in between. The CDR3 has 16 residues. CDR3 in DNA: TGTGCCAGCAGCTACCTTATCGATTGGTCCTACAATGAGCAGTTCTTC. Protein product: CASSYLIDWSYNEQFF.

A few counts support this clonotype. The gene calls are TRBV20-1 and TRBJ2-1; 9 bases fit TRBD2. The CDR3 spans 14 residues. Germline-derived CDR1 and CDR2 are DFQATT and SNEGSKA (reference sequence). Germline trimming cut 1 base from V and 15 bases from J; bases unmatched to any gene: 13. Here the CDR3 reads CSARATSGPGNLFF. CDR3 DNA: TGCAGTGCTAGAGCAACTAGCGGGCCGGGTAACCTGTTCTTC.

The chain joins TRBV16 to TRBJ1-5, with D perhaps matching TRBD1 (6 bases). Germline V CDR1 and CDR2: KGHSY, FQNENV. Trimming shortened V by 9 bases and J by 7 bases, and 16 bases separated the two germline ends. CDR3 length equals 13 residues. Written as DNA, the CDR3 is TGTGCCAGTTCCCAAGGGGGTTGGCAGCCCCAGCATTTT. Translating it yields CASSQGGWQPQHF.

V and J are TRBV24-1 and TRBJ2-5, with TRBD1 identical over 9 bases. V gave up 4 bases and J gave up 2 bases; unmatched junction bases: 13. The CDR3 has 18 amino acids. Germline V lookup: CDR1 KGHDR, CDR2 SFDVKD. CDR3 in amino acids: CATSDKPSQGAYQETQYF. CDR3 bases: TGTGCCACCAGTGACAAACCTTCACAGGGGGCCTATCAAGAGACCCAGTACTTC.

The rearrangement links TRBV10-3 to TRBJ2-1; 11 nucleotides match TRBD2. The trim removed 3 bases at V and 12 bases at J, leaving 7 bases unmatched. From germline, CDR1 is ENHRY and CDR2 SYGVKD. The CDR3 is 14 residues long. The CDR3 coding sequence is TGTGCCATCAGTGAAACCGGGACTAGCGGTGGGCAGTTCTTC. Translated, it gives CAISETGTSGGQFF.

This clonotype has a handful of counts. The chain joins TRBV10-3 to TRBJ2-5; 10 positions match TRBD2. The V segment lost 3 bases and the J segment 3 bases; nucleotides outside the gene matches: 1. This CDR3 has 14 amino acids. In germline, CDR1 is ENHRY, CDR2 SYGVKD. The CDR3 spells CAISEAGGEETQYF. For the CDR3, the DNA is TGTGCCATCAGTGAAGCGGGAGGGGAAGAGACCCAGTACTTC.

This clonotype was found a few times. The chain's CDR3 is CASAPDWGSDSNQPQHF. The CDR3 DNA reads as TGTGCCAGCGCCCCAGATTGGGGTTCAGATAGCAATCAGCCCCAGCATTTT. The J gene is TRBJ1-5, the V gene TRBV5-8; D gene uncertain. V was trimmed by 7 bases and J by 0 bases, leaving 20 bases between them. Germline V gives CDR1 SGHTS, CDR2 YDEGEE. The CDR3 spans 17 residues.

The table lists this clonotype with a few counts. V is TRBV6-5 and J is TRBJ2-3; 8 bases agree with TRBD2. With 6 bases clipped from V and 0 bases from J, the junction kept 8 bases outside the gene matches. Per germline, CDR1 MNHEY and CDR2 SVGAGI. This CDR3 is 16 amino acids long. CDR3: CASRPRAGGSTDTQYF. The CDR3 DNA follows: TGTGCCAGCAGGCCGCGGGCGGGAGGAAGCACAGATACGCAGTATTTT.

CDR3 sequence: CSVGIGGETQFF. CDR3 coding DNA: TGCAGCGTTGGAATTGGTGGAGAGACCCAGTTCTTC. The V call is TRBV29-1, the J call TRBJ2-1; D remains unclear. CDR3 length: 12 residues. Germline V gene lookup returns CDR1 SQVTM and CDR2 ANQGSEA. V lost 4 bases and J lost 13, with 17 bases in between.